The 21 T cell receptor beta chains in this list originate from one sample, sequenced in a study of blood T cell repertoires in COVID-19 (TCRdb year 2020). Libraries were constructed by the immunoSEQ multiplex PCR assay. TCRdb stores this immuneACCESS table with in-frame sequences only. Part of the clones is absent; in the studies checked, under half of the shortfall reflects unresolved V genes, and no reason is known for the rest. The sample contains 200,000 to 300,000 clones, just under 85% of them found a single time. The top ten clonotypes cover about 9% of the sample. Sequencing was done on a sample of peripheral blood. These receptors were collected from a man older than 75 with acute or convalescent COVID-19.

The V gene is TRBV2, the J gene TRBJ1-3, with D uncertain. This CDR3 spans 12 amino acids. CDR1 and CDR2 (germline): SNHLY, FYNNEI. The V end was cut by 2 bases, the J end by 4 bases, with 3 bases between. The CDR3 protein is CASSEQGNTIYF. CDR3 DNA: TGTGCCAGCAGTGAACAAGGAAACACCATATATTTT.

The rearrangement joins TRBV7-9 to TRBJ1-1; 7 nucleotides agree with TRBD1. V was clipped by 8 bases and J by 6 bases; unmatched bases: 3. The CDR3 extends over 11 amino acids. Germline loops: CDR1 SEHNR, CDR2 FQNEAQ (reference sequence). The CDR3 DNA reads TGTGCCAGCGCGACAGGGCCTGAAGCTTTCTTT. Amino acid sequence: CASATGPEAFF.

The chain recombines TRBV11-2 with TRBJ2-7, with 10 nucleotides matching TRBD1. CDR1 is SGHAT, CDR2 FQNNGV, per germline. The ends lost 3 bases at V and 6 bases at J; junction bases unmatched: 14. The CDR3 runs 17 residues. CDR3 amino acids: CASSFWGGGQGDGEQYF. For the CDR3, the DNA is TGTGCCAGCAGCTTTTGGGGTGGAGGACAGGGGGACGGCGAGCAGTACTTC.

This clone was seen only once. The CDR3 DNA reads TGTGCCAGCAGTTTTGACAGGGGGCCTGGAAACACCATATATTTT. Protein product: CASSFDRGPGNTIYF. V and J are TRBV6-5 and TRBJ1-3; 10 positions match TRBD1. Trimming took 4 bases from V and 2 from J; bases not matched to a gene: 2. Germline assignment: CDR1 MNHEY and CDR2 SVGAGI. This CDR3 comprises 15 residues.

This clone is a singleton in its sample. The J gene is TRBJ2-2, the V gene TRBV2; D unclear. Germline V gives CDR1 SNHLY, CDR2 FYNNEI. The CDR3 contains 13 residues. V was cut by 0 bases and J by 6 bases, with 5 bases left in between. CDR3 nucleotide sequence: TGTGCCAGCAGTGAAGCCCTCGCCGGGGAGCTGTTTTTT. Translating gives CASSEALAGELFF.

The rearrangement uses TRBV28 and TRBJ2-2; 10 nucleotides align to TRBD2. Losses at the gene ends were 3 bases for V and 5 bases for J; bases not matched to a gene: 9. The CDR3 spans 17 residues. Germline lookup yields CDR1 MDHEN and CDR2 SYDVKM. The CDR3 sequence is CASSFPLSGGVTGELFF. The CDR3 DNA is TGTGCCAGCAGTTTTCCACTCAGCGGGGGGGTTACCGGGGAGCTGTTTTTT. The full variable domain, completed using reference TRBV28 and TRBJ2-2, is DVKVTQSSRYLVKRTGEKVFLECVQDMDHENMFWYRQDPGLGLRLIYFSYDVKMKEKGDIPEGYSVSREKKERFSLILESASTNQTSMYLCASSFPLSGGVTGELFFGEGSRLTVL.

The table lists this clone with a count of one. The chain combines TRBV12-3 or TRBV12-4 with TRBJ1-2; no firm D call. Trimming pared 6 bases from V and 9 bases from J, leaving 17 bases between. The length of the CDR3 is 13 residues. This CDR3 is CASRLRGVMSYTF. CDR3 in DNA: TGTGCCAGCAGGTTAAGAGGCGTCATGAGCTACACCTTC.

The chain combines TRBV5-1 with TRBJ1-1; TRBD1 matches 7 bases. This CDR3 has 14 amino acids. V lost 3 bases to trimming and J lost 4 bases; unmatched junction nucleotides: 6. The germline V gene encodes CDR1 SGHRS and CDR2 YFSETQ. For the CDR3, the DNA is TGCGCCAGCAGCTCGACAGGGCGAGGCACTGAAGCTTTCTTT. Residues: CASSSTGRGTEAFF.

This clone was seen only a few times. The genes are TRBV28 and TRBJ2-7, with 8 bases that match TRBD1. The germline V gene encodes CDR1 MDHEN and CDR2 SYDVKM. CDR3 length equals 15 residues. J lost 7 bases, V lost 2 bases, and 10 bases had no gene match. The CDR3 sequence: CASSLAGNRGWEQYF. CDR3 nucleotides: TGTGCCAGCAGTTTAGCAGGGAACAGGGGGTGGGAGCAGTACTTC.

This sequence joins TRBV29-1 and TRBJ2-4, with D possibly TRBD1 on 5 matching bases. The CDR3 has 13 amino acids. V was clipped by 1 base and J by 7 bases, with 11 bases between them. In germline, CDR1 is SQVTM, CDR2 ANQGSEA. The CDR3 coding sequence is TGCAGCGTTGAAGCGGCAGGGTTGAACATTCAGTACTTC. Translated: CSVEAAGLNIQYF.

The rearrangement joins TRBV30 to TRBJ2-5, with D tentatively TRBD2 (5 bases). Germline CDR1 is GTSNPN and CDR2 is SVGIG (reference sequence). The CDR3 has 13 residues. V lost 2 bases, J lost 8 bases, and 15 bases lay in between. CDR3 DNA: TGTGCCTGGAGTAAGGCCTTTCCGGGAACCCAGTACTTC. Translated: CAWSKAFPGTQYF.

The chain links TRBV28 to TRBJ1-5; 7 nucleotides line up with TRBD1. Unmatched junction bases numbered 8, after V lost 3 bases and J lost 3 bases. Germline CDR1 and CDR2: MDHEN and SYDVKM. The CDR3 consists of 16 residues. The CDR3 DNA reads TGTGCCAGCAGTTTCTCCGGACAGGTTCTCAATCAGCCCCAGCATTTT. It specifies CASSFSGQVLNQPQHF.

This CDR3 reads CASSLPGQGAFEQYF. Here the CDR3 DNA reads TGTGCCAGCAGCTTACCGGGACAGGGGGCGTTCGAGCAGTACTTC. The chain links TRBV5-4 to TRBJ2-7; 12 bases match TRBD1. Looked up from germline, CDR1 is SGHNT and CDR2 is YYREEE (reference sequence). V shed 2 bases, J shed 6 bases, and the junction held 6 bases outside the gene matches. The CDR3 has 15 residues.

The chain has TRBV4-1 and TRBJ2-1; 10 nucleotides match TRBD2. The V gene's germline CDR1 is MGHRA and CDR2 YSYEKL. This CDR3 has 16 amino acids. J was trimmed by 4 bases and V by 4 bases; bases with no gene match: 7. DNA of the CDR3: TGCGCCAGCAGCCGCGGGCCTAGCGGGGGTTACAATGAGCAGTTCTTC. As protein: CASSRGPSGGYNEQFF.

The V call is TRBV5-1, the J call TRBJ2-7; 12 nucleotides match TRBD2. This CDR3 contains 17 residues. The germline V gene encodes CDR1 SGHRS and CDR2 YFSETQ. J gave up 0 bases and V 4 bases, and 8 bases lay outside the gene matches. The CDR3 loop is CASSLRLAGAFSYEQYF. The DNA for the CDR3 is TGCGCCAGCAGCCTGAGACTAGCGGGGGCCTTCTCCTACGAGCAGTACTTC. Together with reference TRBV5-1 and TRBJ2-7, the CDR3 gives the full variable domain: KAGVTQTPRYLIKTRGQQVTLSCSPISGHRSVSWYQQTPGQGLQFLFEYFSETQRNKGNFPGRFSGRQFSNSRSEMNVSTLELGDSALYLCASSLRLAGAFSYEQYFGPGTRLTVT.

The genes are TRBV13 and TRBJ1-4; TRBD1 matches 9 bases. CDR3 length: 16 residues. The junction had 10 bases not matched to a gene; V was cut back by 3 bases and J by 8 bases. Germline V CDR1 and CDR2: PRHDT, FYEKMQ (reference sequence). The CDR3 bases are TGTGCCAGCAGCTTCTCTGGACAGGGGAGGACCGAAAAACTGTTTTTT. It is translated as CASSFSGQGRTEKLFF.

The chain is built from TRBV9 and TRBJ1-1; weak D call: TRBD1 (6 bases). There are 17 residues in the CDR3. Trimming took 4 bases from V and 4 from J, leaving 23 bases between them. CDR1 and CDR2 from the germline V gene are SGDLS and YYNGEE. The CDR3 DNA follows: TGTGCCAGCAGCCCCACGAGGGTGGCAGGGGAGGGCACTGAAGCTTTCTTT. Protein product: CASSPTRVAGEGTEAFF.

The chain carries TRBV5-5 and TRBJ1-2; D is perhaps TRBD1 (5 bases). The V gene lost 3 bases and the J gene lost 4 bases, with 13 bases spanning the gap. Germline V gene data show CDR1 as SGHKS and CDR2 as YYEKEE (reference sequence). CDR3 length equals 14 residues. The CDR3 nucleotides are TGTGCCAGCAGCTACCCCCAGGGTGCCTATGGCTACACCTTC. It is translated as CASSYPQGAYGYTF.

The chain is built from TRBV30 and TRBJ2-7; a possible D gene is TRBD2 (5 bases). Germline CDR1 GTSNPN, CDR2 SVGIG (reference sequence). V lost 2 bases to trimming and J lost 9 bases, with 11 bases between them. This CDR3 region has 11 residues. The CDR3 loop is CAWSTAEGQYF. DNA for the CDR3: TGTGCCTGGAGTACAGCTGAGGGGCAGTACTTC.

The CDR3 loop is CASSQEDRGLGKLFF. The DNA for the CDR3 is TGTGCCAGCAGCCAAGAGGACAGGGGACTCGGAAAACTGTTTTTT. This chain connects TRBV4-2 to TRBJ1-4; 9 nucleotides line up with TRBD1. The CDR3 runs 15 residues. The V segment lost 0 bases and the J segment 10 bases; nucleotides outside the gene matches: 6. Germline CDR1 reads LGHNA; CDR2 reads YNFKEQ.

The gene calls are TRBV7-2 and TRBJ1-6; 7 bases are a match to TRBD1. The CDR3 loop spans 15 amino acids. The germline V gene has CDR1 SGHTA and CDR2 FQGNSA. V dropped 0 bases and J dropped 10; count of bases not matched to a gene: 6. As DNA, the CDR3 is TGTGCCAGCAGCTTAGCTGGTACAGGGGCATCACCCCTCCACTTT. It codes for CASSLAGTGASPLHF.